These 15 T cell receptor beta chains were all obtained from the same sample, sequenced in a study of tumor and adjacent non-tumor tissue in lung cancer. The library came from three nested PCR rounds adapted from ARM-PCR protocols. In TCRdb, the multiplex PCR reads were re-called with MiXCR into one record per CDR3 protein. Altogether more than 85,000 distinct CDR3 sequences are present, 50% to 70% being singletons, with the ten largest covering 19%. This sample's RNA came from whole unsorted tissue. Distant lung tissue was collected more than 3 cm away from the tumor edge. Specimen: distant non-tumor lung tissue. Receptors were obtained from a man in his sixties with non-small cell lung cancer.

As for this clonotype: This sequence may be a read error, since a much larger clone differs from it by one base. The rearrangement joins TRBV5-1 to TRBJ1-1; a weak D match, TRBD1 (5 bases). The CDR3 spans 14 residues. Looked up from germline, CDR1 is SGHRS and CDR2 is YFSETQ. CDR3 sequence: CASSPGTLNAEAFF. The CDR3 DNA reads TGCGCCAGCAGCCCTGGGACTTTGAACGCTGAAGCTTTCTTT.

This clonotype was counted many times. The chain couples TRBV12-3 or TRBV12-4 to TRBJ1-1; D is undetermined. V was clipped by 6 bases and J by 1 base, with 15 bases between them. This CDR3 contains 15 residues. CDR3 nucleotide sequence: TGTGCCAGCAGCTCACACGGTCCCAGGAACACTGAAGCTTTCTTT. It translates to CASSSHGPRNTEAFF.

This chain connects TRBV13 to TRBJ1-1, with D uncertain. The CDR3 totals 15 residues. V was pared by 1 base and J by 1 base, with 10 bases between. Germline V gene data show CDR1 as PRHDT and CDR2 as FYEKMQ (reference sequence). Written as DNA, the CDR3 is TGTGCCAGCAGCTTAGCTAAGGCATCGAACACTGAAGCTTTCTTT. Translating it yields CASSLAKASNTEAFF.

As regards this clonotype: No conserved phenylalanine or tryptophan ends this CDR3, so it is likely a read error. This chain joins TRBV4-3 and TRBJ2-7; 13 bases agree with TRBD2. Germline-derived CDR1 and CDR2 are LGHNA and YSLEER. The CDR3 is 17 residues long. CDR3 nucleotide sequence: TGCGCCAGTAGCCAAGACCTCGGACTAGCGGGAGCGGGAGAGCAGTACCTA. This encodes CASSQDLGLAGAGEQYL.

In this sample, this clonotype turned up once. V usage is TRBV6-2 or TRBV6-3 and J usage is TRBJ2-2; D not certain. V was trimmed by 7 bases and J by 7 bases, leaving 16 bases between them. This CDR3 has 14 residues. Germline CDR1 reads MNHEY; CDR2 reads SVGEGT. DNA for the CDR3: TGTGCCAGCAAAGCATTGAGTCATAGCGGGGAGCTGTTTTTT. Its protein is CASKALSHSGELFF.

With respect to this clonotype: Given a much more abundant clone one base away, this may be a read error. The J gene is TRBJ2-3, the V gene TRBV20-1; no definite D call. Trimming shortened V by 1 base and J by 4 bases, and 12 bases separated the two germline ends. The germline V gene has CDR1 DFQATT and CDR2 SNEGSKA (reference sequence). The CDR3 is made up of 14 amino acids. CDR3 sequence: CSARVGRWADTQYF. The CDR3 DNA reads TGCAGTGCTAGAGTGGGCCGGTGGGCAGATACGCAGTATTTT.

The chain is built from TRBV10-3 and TRBJ2-7; D perhaps matches TRBD1 (5 bases). Trimming left V 3 bases short and J 3 bases short, with 18 bases between. The germline CDR1 and CDR2 sequences are ENHRY and SYGVKD. The CDR3 is 16 residues long. Here the CDR3 reads CAISDTIGAPIYEQYF. Written as DNA, the CDR3 is TGTGCCATCAGTGATACTATAGGGGCCCCCATCTACGAGCAGTACTTC.

The DNA of the CDR3 is TGTGCCAGCAGTCCCCAGGGGATTGGAAACACCATATATTTT. Its translation is CASSPQGIGNTIYF. J is TRBJ1-3 and V is TRBV12-3 or TRBV12-4, with D perhaps matching TRBD1 (6 bases). V was pared by 5 bases and J by 3 bases, with 11 bases between. The CDR3 runs to 14 residues.

This clonotype was seen ten or more times. This chain connects TRBV6-6 to TRBJ2-7; possibly TRBD2 for D (6 bases). Trimming pared 2 bases from V and 0 bases from J, leaving 8 bases between. This CDR3 comprises 14 residues. Per the germline V gene, CDR1 is MNHNY and CDR2 is SVGAGI (reference sequence). CDR3 in amino acids: CASSYRDFSYEQYF. The CDR3, as DNA: TGTGCCAGCAGTTACAGGGACTTCTCCTACGAGCAGTACTTC.

On this clonotype itself: This may be a read error: a much more frequent sequence differs by one nucleotide. CDR3 sequence (DNA): TGTACCAGCAGCTCAACGCGAACAGGCTCTGGCTACACCTTC. Its translation is CTSSSTRTGSGYTF. The chain combines TRBV7-8 with TRBJ1-2, with a possible D match to TRBD1 (5 bases). The germline gives CDR1 SGHVS, CDR2 FQNEAQ. The CDR3 runs 14 residues.

V usage is TRBV11-1 and J usage is TRBJ2-1; no definite D call. CDR3 length equals 14 residues. Trimming left V 4 bases short and J 8 bases short, with 15 bases between. Germline assignment: CDR1 SGHAT and CDR2 FQDESV (reference sequence). CDR3 in amino acids: CASSSLRVLDEQFF. For the CDR3, the DNA is TGTGCCAGCAGCTCGCTCCGGGTACTGGATGAGCAGTTCTTC.

The gene calls are TRBV29-1 and TRBJ2-1; D unclear. The V and J ends lost 1 base and 13 bases respectively, with 23 bases between them. CDR1 is SQVTM and CDR2 is ANQGSEA in the germline V gene. The CDR3 spans 15 residues. The CDR3 is CSVEGEHSSYNKQFF. The CDR3 coding sequence is TGCAGCGTTGAAGGTGAACACAGCTCCTACAATAAACAGTTCTTC.

In its sample, this clonotype was seen once. The chain links TRBV10-3 to TRBJ2-3; a possible D gene is TRBD2 (5 bases). V lost 8 bases to trimming and J lost 2 bases, with 14 bases between them. Germline assignment: CDR1 ENHRY and CDR2 SYGVKD. The CDR3 runs 14 residues. In DNA, the CDR3 is TGTGCCATCCGAGGGCACAGTGACACAGATACGCAGTATTTT. Amino acids: CAIRGHSDTDTQYF.

To note about this clonotype: This may be a read error: a much more frequent sequence differs by one nucleotide. This chain links TRBV28 with TRBJ2-3; D possibly corresponds to TRBD1 (6 bases). The CDR3 is 15 amino acids. Germline V gene lookup returns CDR1 MDHEN and CDR2 SYDVKM. The V and J ends lost 8 bases and 2 bases respectively, with 17 bases between them. The CDR3 DNA reads as TGTGCCAGCGGGCCAGGGGCTACTGTCACAGATACGCAGTATTTT. Translated: CASGPGATVTDTQYF.

This clonotype showed up many times. The chain couples TRBV12-3 or TRBV12-4 to TRBJ1-6; D not resolved. V was pared by 6 bases and J by 8 bases, with 8 bases between. The CDR3 spans 12 residues. CDR3 amino acids: CASRHQYSPLHF. The CDR3 coding sequence is TGTGCCAGCAGGCACCAGTATTCACCCCTCCACTTT.